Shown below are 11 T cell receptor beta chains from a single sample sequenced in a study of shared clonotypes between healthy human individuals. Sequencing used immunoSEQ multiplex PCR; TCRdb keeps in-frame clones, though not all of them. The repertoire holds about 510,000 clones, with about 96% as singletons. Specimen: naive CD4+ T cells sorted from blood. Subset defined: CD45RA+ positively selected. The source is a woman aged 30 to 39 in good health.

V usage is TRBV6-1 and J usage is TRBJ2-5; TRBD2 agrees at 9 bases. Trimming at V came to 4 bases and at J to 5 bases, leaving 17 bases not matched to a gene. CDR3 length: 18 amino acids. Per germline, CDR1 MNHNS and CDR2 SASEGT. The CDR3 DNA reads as TGTGCCAGCAGTGTATCTCCCCCGGGACTAGCATCGTCCGAGACCCAGTACTTC. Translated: CASSVSPPGLASSETQYF.

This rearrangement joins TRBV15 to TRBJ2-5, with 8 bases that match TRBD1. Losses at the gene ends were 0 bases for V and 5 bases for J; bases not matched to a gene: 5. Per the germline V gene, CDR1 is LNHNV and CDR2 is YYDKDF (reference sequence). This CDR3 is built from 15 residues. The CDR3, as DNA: TGTGCCACCAGCAGAGATCCAAGGACAGGGGAGACCCAGTACTTC. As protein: CATSRDPRTGETQYF.

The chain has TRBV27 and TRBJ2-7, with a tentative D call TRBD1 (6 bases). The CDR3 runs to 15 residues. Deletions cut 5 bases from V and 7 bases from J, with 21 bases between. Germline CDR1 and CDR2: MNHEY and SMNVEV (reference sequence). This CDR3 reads CASSQRTDLNMEQYF. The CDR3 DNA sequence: TGTGCCAGCAGTCAAAGGACAGACCTCAATATGGAGCAGTACTTC.

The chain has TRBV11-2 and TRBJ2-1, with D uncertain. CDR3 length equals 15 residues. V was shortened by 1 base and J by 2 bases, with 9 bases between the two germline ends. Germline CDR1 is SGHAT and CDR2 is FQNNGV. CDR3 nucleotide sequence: TGTGCCAGCAGCTTAGGAGGTATCCCCTACAATGAGCAGTTCTTC. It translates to CASSLGGIPYNEQFF.

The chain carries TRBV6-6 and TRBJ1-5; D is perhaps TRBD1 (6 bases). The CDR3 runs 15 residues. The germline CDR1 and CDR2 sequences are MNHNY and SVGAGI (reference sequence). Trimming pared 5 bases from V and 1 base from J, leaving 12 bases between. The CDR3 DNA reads TGTGCCAGCAGTGATGGGACATCCAGCAATCAGCCCCAGCATTTT. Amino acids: CASSDGTSSNQPQHF.

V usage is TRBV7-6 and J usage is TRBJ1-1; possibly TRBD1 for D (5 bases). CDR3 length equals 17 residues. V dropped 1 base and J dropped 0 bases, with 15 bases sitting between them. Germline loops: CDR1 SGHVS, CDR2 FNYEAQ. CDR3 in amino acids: CASSLELGAPVNTEAFF. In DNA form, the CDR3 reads TGTGCCAGCAGCTTAGAGCTCGGGGCCCCCGTGAACACTGAAGCTTTCTTT.

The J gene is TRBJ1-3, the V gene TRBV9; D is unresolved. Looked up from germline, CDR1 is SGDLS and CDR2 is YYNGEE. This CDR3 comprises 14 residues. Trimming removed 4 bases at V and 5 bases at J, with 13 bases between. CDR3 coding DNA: TGTGCCAGCAGCCCTGTGACGGGTAGAAACACCATATATTTT. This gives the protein CASSPVTGRNTIYF.

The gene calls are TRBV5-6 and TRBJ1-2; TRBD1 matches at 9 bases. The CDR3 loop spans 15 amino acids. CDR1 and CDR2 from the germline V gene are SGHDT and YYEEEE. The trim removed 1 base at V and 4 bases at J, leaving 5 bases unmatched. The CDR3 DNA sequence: TGTGCCAGCAGCTTGATCGGGACAGGGCCCTATGGCTACACCTTC. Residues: CASSLIGTGPYGYTF.

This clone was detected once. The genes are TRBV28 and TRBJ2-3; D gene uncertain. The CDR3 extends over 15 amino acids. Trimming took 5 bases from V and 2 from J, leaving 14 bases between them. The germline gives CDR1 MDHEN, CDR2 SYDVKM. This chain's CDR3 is CASSAPFGITDTQYF. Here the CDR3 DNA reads TGTGCCAGCAGTGCCCCCTTTGGAATCACAGATACGCAGTATTTT.

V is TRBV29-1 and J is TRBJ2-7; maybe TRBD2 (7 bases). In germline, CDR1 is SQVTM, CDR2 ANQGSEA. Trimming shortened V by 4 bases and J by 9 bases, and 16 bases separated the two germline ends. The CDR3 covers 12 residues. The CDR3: CSVGGGPTGQYF. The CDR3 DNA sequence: TGCAGCGTTGGGGGGGGCCCTACGGGGCAGTACTTC.

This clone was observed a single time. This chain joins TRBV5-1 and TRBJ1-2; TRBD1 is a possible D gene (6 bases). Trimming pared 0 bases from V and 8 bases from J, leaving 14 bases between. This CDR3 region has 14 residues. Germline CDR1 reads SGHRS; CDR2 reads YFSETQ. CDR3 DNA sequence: TGCGCCAGCAGCTTGGAACAGGGTACAGGCGGCTACACCTTC. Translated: CASSLEQGTGGYTF. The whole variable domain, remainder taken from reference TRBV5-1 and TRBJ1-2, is KAGVTQTPRYLIKTRGQQVTLSCSPISGHRSVSWYQQTPGQGLQFLFEYFSETQRNKGNFPGRFSGRQFSNSRSEMNVSTLELGDSALYLCASSLEQGTGGYTFGSGTRLTVV.